One sample yielded the 28 T cell receptor beta chains listed below, sequenced in a study of blood T cell repertoires in COVID-19. The protocol was immunoSEQ multiplex PCR, while the TCRdb copy is restricted to in-frame clones and leaves out a portion. This repertoire shows over 130,000 clones, 80% to 90% found once; its top ten account for roughly 3.4%. The sample comprised PBMCs or T cells enriched from blood (not recorded which). The receptors come from a woman between 50 and 59 years old with acute COVID-19.

The chain combines TRBV6-5 with TRBJ1-4; D is perhaps TRBD1 (5 bases). This CDR3 spans 15 amino acids. Germline CDR1 reads MNHEY; CDR2 reads SVGAGI. The ends were cut back, 0 bases at V and 7 bases at J, with 12 bases in the middle. The CDR3, as DNA: TGTGCCAGCAGTTACTCGCAGGGTCTTGGTGAAAAACTGTTTTTT. Protein product: CASSYSQGLGEKLFF.

The chain is built from TRBV13 and TRBJ2-6, with D unresolved. Per germline, CDR1 PRHDT and CDR2 FYEKMQ (reference sequence). Trimming pared 0 bases from V and 2 bases from J, leaving 8 bases between. This CDR3 contains 16 residues. The CDR3 spells CASSLGFRAGANVLTF. The DNA of the CDR3 is TGTGCCAGCAGCTTAGGCTTCCGGGCTGGGGCCAACGTCCTGACTTTC.

The rearrangement uses TRBV6-2 or TRBV6-3 and TRBJ2-1; TRBD2 matches at 14 bases. This CDR3 is built from 18 residues. After removal of 4 bases from V and 4 bases from J, the junction contained 9 bases not matched to a gene. The germline gives CDR1 MNHEY, CDR2 SVGEGT. The DNA of the CDR3 is TGTGCCAGCAGTTCGAGACCCGGGACTAGCGGGAGTTACAATGAGCAGTTCTTC. Protein: CASSSRPGTSGSYNEQFF.

The V gene is TRBV28, the J gene TRBJ1-4; D gene ambiguous. The CDR3 sequence is 14 residues long. Germline V gene data show CDR1 as MDHEN and CDR2 as SYDVKM. The V end was cut by 6 bases, the J end by 5 bases, with 13 bases between. The CDR3 protein is CASRSARPNEKLFF. For the CDR3, the DNA is TGTGCCAGCAGGTCAGCCAGGCCAAATGAAAAACTGTTTTTT. The full variable domain, completed using reference TRBV28 and TRBJ1-4, is DVKVTQSSRYLVKRTGEKVFLECVQDMDHENMFWYRQDPGLGLRLIYFSYDVKMKEKGDIPEGYSVSREKKERFSLILESASTNQTSMYLCASRSARPNEKLFFGSGTQLSVL.

The chain carries TRBV7-2 and TRBJ2-7, with D hard to call. V lost 1 base and J lost 1, with 14 bases in between. Germline CDR1 and CDR2: SGHTA and FQGNSA. The CDR3 length is 16 residues. The chain's CDR3 is CASSLGNSPLSYEQYF. CDR3 DNA: TGTGCCAGCAGCTTAGGTAACAGCCCGCTATCCTACGAGCAGTACTTC. The full variable domain, completed using reference TRBV7-2 and TRBJ2-7, is GAGVSQSPSNKVTEKGKDVELRCDPISGHTALYWYRQSLGQGLEFLIYFQGNSAPDKSGLPSDRFSAERTGGSVSTLTIQRTQQEDSAVYLCASSLGNSPLSYEQYFGPGTRLTVT.

This clone has only a few counts. The chain recombines TRBV19 with TRBJ2-7, with 11 nucleotides matching TRBD1. The germline V gene encodes CDR1 LNHDA and CDR2 SQIVND (reference sequence). This CDR3 comprises 15 residues. With 5 bases clipped from V and 5 bases from J, the junction kept 8 bases outside the gene matches. CDR3 residues: CASSSSDRGPNEQYF. The CDR3 bases are TGTGCCAGTAGTTCATCGGACAGGGGGCCTAACGAGCAGTACTTC. Looking up the rest from reference TRBV19 and TRBJ2-7 gives the full variable domain: DGGITQSPKYLFRKEGQNVTLSCEQNLNHDAMYWYRQDPGQGLRLIYYSQIVNDFQKGDIAEGYSVSREKKESFPLTVTSAQKNPTAFYLCASSSSDRGPNEQYFGPGTRLTVT.

This sequence joins TRBV5-1 and TRBJ2-7; 7 bases match TRBD1. From germline, CDR1 is SGHRS and CDR2 YFSETQ. The CDR3 has 16 residues. The junction had 12 bases not matched to a gene; V was cut back by 2 bases and J by 4 bases. The CDR3 DNA reads TGCGCCAGCAGCTTCAGCTCAGGGGCAGGGGGTTACGAGCAGTACTTC. It translates to CASSFSSGAGGYEQYF.

The J gene is TRBJ2-5, the V gene TRBV6-2 or TRBV6-3; TRBD2 matches 10 bases. This CDR3 has 15 amino acids. Losses at the gene ends were 5 bases for V and 5 bases for J; bases not matched to a gene: 8. CDR1 and CDR2 from the germline V gene are MNHEY and SVGEGT. CDR3 DNA: TGTGCCAGCAGTACCCCCACTAGCGGGACGGAGACCCAGTACTTC. This encodes CASSTPTSGTETQYF.

This clone occurred once. The genes are TRBV20-1 and TRBJ1-1, with 7 bases identical to TRBD1. CDR3 length: 14 amino acids. Unmatched junction bases numbered 8, after V lost 3 bases and J lost 4 bases. Germline values: CDR1 DFQATT, CDR2 SNEGSKA (reference sequence). This CDR3 is CSASWGQGGTEAFF. The CDR3 region has the DNA TGCAGTGCTAGTTGGGGGCAGGGGGGCACTGAAGCTTTCTTT.

The rearrangement joins TRBV2 to TRBJ1-2; 9 nucleotides agree with TRBD1. This CDR3 contains 15 residues. Germline values: CDR1 SNHLY, CDR2 FYNNEI. V trimming: 3 bases; J trimming: 8 bases; junction bases outside the gene matches: 10. The CDR3 spells CASSEQGTGGEGYTF. As DNA, the CDR3 is TGTGCCAGCAGTGAGCAAGGAACAGGGGGCGAGGGCTACACCTTC.

The chain links TRBV19 to TRBJ1-2; D is perhaps TRBD1 (6 bases). Germline V gene lookup returns CDR1 LNHDA and CDR2 SQIVND (reference sequence). V was pared by 7 bases and J by 2 bases, with 11 bases between. The CDR3 runs 13 residues. CDR3 amino acids: CASMRGANYGYTF. CDR3 sequence (DNA): TGTGCCAGTATGCGGGGGGCGAACTATGGCTACACCTTC.

This clone occurred a few times. This chain uses TRBV6-5 with TRBJ2-7; 8 nucleotides match TRBD1. This CDR3 is built from 14 residues. Germline V gene data show CDR1 as MNHEY and CDR2 as SVGAGI. CDR3 sequence reads: CVIRGTGSYEGQYF. The CDR3 nucleotides read TGTGTTATACGGGGGACAGGCTCATACGAGGGGCAGTACTTC.

This rearrangement joins TRBV7-6 to TRBJ1-3, with D perhaps matching TRBD1 (5 bases). The CDR3 is 17 amino acids. Germline CDR1 SGHVS, CDR2 FNYEAQ. V was clipped by 6 bases and J by 2 bases, with 20 bases between them. CDR3 DNA sequence: TGTGCCAGCAGTTCAAACCGGGGGGGAAGTACTGGAAACACCATATATTTT. The encoded protein is CASSSNRGGSTGNTIYF.

J is TRBJ1-2 and V is TRBV5-1; 7 bases align to TRBD1. The V and J ends lost 4 bases and 5 bases, in that order; junction bases with no gene match: 11. In germline, CDR1 is SGHRS, CDR2 YFSETQ. This CDR3 contains 15 residues. As DNA, the CDR3 is TGCGCCAGCAGCCCGTCGTGGGACAGCGCTTATGGCTACACCTTC. Amino acid sequence: CASSPSWDSAYGYTF.

V and J are TRBV7-9 and TRBJ1-2; 9 positions agree with TRBD1. The V gene's germline CDR1 is SEHNR and CDR2 FQNEAQ (reference sequence). V dropped 0 bases and J dropped 4; count of bases not matched to a gene: 9. The CDR3 extends over 17 amino acids. Written as DNA, the CDR3 is TGTGCCAGCAGCTTAGCACAGGGGGCGGACGAAACCTATGGCTACACCTTC. Residues: CASSLAQGADETYGYTF.

The J gene is TRBJ2-3, the V gene TRBV5-6, with 8 bases aligning to TRBD1. Germline V CDR1 and CDR2: SGHDT, YYEEEE. The CDR3 covers 12 residues. V gave up 4 bases and J gave up 9 bases; unmatched junction bases: 4. The CDR3 spells CASSLGQETQYF. The CDR3 nucleotides read TGTGCCAGCAGCCTGGGACAGGAGACGCAGTATTTT.

The CDR3 bases are TGTGCCAGCAGTGAAACAGGGGCCAGAGAAGCTTTCTTT. This translates into CASSETGAREAFF. V is TRBV6-1 and J is TRBJ1-1; TRBD1 matches 7 bases. The CDR3 runs 13 residues. Germline V CDR1 and CDR2: MNHNS, SASEGT. The ends lost 2 bases at V and 8 bases at J; junction bases unmatched: 5.

The chain has TRBV4-2 and TRBJ2-2; a possible D gene is TRBD2 (6 bases). Trimming took off 0 bases at V and 4 bases at J, with 18 bases between the two ends. This CDR3 region has 18 residues. Germline loops: CDR1 LGHNA, CDR2 YNFKEQ. In DNA form, the CDR3 reads TGTGCCAGCAGCCAAGAAGAAGGGACTCCACCGTCCACCGGGGAGCTGTTTTTT. This gives the protein CASSQEEGTPPSTGELFF.

This chain uses TRBV6-5 with TRBJ2-7; 8 nucleotides agree with TRBD1. CDR3 length: 14 residues. Trimming cost V 6 bases and J 5 bases; bases outside gene matches: 9. Germline loops: CDR1 MNHEY, CDR2 SVGAGI. DNA of the CDR3: TGTGCCAGCAGGGATGACAGGGGTCGGAACGAGCAGTACTTC. It is translated as CASRDDRGRNEQYF.

The table lists this clone with a few counts. The chain combines TRBV9 with TRBJ2-2; the D is unclear. Germline V gives CDR1 SGDLS, CDR2 YYNGEE. CDR3 length: 15 residues. Trimming pared 0 bases from V and 0 bases from J, leaving 6 bases between. The CDR3 loop reads CASSVDSSNTGELFF. CDR3 sequence (DNA): TGTGCCAGCAGCGTAGACTCCTCGAACACCGGGGAGCTGTTTTTT.

This clone was seen only once. This chain connects TRBV18 to TRBJ1-3; 7 nucleotides match TRBD1. The CDR3 is 15 amino acids. The trim removed 3 bases at V and 4 bases at J, leaving 6 bases unmatched. Germline V gene sequence: CDR1 KGHSH, CDR2 LQKENI. The CDR3 DNA sequence: TGTGCCAGCTCACCGACAGGGACCCAAGGAAACACCATATATTTT. It specifies CASSPTGTQGNTIYF.

The V gene is TRBV7-3, the J gene TRBJ2-1; D ambiguous. The CDR3 is 13 residues long. CDR1 and CDR2 from the germline V gene are SGHTA and FQGTGA. V was pared by 5 bases and J by 13 bases, with 18 bases between. The CDR3 is CASSGSVTEPQFF. Here the CDR3 DNA reads TGTGCCAGCAGCGGCTCGGTGACGGAGCCTCAGTTCTTC.

This sequence joins TRBV7-6 and TRBJ2-7, with 13 bases lining up with TRBD2. Unmatched junction bases numbered 4, after V lost 5 bases and J lost 0 bases. This CDR3 has 16 residues. Germline CDR1 reads SGHVS; CDR2 reads FNYEAQ. CDR3 DNA sequence: TGTGCCAGCAGCCCTAGGACTAGCGGGAGCTCCTACGAGCAGTACTTC. As protein: CASSPRTSGSSYEQYF.

As DNA, the CDR3 is TGTGCCAGCAGCCGTTCGACCTCGGGCACTGAAGCTTTCTTT. Translating gives CASSRSTSGTEAFF. This chain connects TRBV3-1 (or the pseudogene TRBV3-2) to TRBJ1-1; D unresolved. The germline CDR1 and CDR2 sequences are LGHDT and YNNKEL (reference sequence). The CDR3 runs to 14 residues. V gave up 4 bases and J gave up 4 bases, with 13 bases separating them.

This rearrangement joins TRBV6-1 to TRBJ2-1; D gene uncertain. The CDR3 spans 14 residues. V lost 5 bases and J 9 bases, leaving 17 bases between the germline ends. In germline, CDR1 is MNHNS, CDR2 SASEGT. In nucleotides, the CDR3 is TGTGCCAGCAGTTCCAATAGCCAGTATAGTGAGCAGTTCTTC. This encodes CASSSNSQYSEQFF.

This clone was recorded once. The chain recombines TRBV5-1 with TRBJ2-7, with TRBD2 identical over 7 bases. Germline V CDR1 and CDR2: SGHRS, YFSETQ. The V gene end was trimmed by 4 bases and the J gene end by 7 bases; junction bases not matched to a gene: 14. CDR3 size: 15 residues. The CDR3 loop reads CASSRGLFGGSEQYF. In DNA, the CDR3 is TGCGCCAGCAGCAGGGGACTTTTCGGCGGGAGTGAGCAGTACTTC.

The chain is built from TRBV27 and TRBJ1-4, with no clear D. Trimming took off 4 bases at V and 3 bases at J, with 12 bases between the two ends. The CDR3 is made up of 15 amino acids. Germline V gene sequence: CDR1 MNHEY, CDR2 SMNVEV (reference sequence). The CDR3 spells CASSYATGSNEKLFF. The CDR3 DNA follows: TGTGCCAGCAGTTACGCAACGGGGTCTAATGAAAAACTGTTTTTT.

CDR3: CASSPDRGLETQYF. The CDR3 region has the DNA TGTGCCAGCAGTCCGGACAGGGGCTTGGAGACCCAGTACTTC. The chain joins TRBV7-2 to TRBJ2-5; 9 bases agree with TRBD1. Germline V gene sequence: CDR1 SGHTA, CDR2 FQGNSA. V lost 6 bases to trimming and J lost 5 bases; unmatched junction nucleotides: 7. The CDR3 extends over 14 amino acids.